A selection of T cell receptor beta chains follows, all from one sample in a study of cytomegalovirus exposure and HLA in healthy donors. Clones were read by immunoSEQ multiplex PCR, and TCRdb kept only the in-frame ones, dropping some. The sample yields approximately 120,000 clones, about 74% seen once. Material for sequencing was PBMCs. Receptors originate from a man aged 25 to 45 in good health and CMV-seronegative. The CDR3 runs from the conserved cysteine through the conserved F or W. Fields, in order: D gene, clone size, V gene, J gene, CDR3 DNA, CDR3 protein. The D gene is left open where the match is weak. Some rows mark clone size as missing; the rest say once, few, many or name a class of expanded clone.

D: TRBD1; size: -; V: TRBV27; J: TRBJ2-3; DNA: TGTGCCAGCAGTTCCCGGGACAGGGGGCTGGGAGATACGCAGTATTTT; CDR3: CASSSRDRGLGDTQYF
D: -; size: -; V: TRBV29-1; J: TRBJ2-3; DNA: TGCAGCGTTGAATTTGGGGGGAGCACAGATACGCAGTATTTT; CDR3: CSVEFGGSTDTQYF
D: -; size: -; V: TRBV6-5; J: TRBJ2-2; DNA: TGTGCCAGCAGTTACTTAGGGGCCCCGAGAACCGGGGAGCTGTTTTTT; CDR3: CASSYLGAPRTGELFF
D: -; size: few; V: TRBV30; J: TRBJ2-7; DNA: TGTGCCTGGAGTGTGGGCAGGGGCACCTCCTACGAGCAGTACTTC; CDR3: CAWSVGRGTSYEQYF
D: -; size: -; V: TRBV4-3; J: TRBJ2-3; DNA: TGCGCCAGCAGCCGAAGTGGCCCTAGCAGGACAGATACGCAGTATTTT; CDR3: CASSRSGPSRTDTQYF
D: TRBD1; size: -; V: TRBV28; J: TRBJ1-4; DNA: TGTGCCAGCTCCTTTACTGGGACAGCAACTAATGAAAAACTGTTTTTT; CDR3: CASSFTGTATNEKLFF
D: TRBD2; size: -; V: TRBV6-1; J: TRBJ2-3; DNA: TGTGCCAGCAGTGCCCCTAGCGGGCGGGAAGATACGCAGTATTTT; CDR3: CASSAPSGREDTQYF
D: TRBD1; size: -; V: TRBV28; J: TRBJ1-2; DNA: TGTGCCAGCAGTTTAGTTGGGACAGGGGGCGATGGCTACACCTTC; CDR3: CASSLVGTGGDGYTF
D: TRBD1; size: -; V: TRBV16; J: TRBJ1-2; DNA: TGTGCCAGCAGCCCCACAGGGGGAGGCTACACCTTC; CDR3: CASSPTGGGYTF
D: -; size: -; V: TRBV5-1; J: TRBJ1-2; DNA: TGCGCCAGCAGCTTTCCGGGAAAAGAAGGAAGCTATGGCTACACCTTC; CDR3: CASSFPGKEGSYGYTF
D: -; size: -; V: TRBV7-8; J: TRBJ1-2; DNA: TGTGCCAGCAGCTTAACAAACTATGGCTACACCTTC; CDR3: CASSLTNYGYTF